Below, 16 T cell receptor beta chains from the same sample are listed, as sequenced in a study of blood T cell repertoires in COVID-19. Profiled with immunoSEQ multiplex PCR; TCRdb holds only in-frame clones, not every one. This sample has under 100,000 clones, with roughly 80% found just once. The specimen sequenced was peripheral blood. The source is an elderly man with active or convalescent COVID-19.

This chain uses TRBV24-1 with TRBJ1-2; a possible D gene is TRBD1 (5 bases). Between the trimmed V and J ends, which lost 4 bases and 8 bases, there was a span of 16 bases. The germline V gene has CDR1 KGHDR and CDR2 SFDVKD. This CDR3 has 14 residues. CDR3 nucleotide sequence: TGTGCCACCAGTGACCTGGACACCCTCGGCGGCTACACCTTC. Its protein is CATSDLDTLGGYTF.

The chain links TRBV5-8 to TRBJ1-4; the D gene is possibly TRBD1 (6 bases). Trimming cost V 5 bases and J 4 bases, with 18 bases left between them. The germline V gene encodes CDR1 SGHTS and CDR2 YDEGEE. This CDR3 region has 16 residues. CDR3 coding DNA: TGTGCCAGCAGGTGGGGGCGGAAGCGCGGTAATGAAAAACTGTTTTTT. This encodes CASRWGRKRGNEKLFF.

The chain combines TRBV7-8 with TRBJ1-1, with D maybe TRBD1 (5 bases). The CDR3 runs 14 residues. Trimming took off 1 base at V and 2 bases at J, with 8 bases between the two ends. The germline V gene has CDR1 SGHVS and CDR2 FQNEAQ. The CDR3 reads CASSLGTLNTEAFF. CDR3 in DNA: TGTGCCAGCAGCTTAGGGACACTCAACACTGAAGCTTTCTTT.

This chain uses TRBV2 with TRBJ2-7; TRBD1 aligns across 7 bases. The CDR3 is 13 residues long. V dropped 8 bases and J dropped 3; count of bases not matched to a gene: 7. Germline V lookup: CDR1 SNHLY, CDR2 FYNNEI. The DNA for the CDR3 is TGTGCCAGCCAGACAGGGCCAGGCTACGAGCAGTACTTC. It is translated as CASQTGPGYEQYF.

The genes are TRBV19 and TRBJ1-2, with 9 bases aligning to TRBD1. V lost 7 bases, J lost 6 bases, and 12 bases stayed unmatched. The V gene's germline CDR1 is LNHDA and CDR2 SQIVND (reference sequence). The CDR3 runs 15 residues. The CDR3 loop reads CASTPTGTGIHGYTF. CDR3 coding DNA: TGTGCCAGTACCCCAACCGGGACAGGGATACATGGCTACACCTTC.

The chain links TRBV3-1 (or the pseudogene TRBV3-2) to TRBJ1-6; 7 positions match TRBD1. Germline values: CDR1 LGHDT, CDR2 YNNKEL (reference sequence). V lost 4 bases, J lost 8 bases, and 5 bases stayed unmatched. The CDR3 runs 14 residues. CDR3 region: CASSRTGGDSPLHF. CDR3 DNA sequence: TGTGCCAGCAGCCGGACAGGTGGAGATTCACCCCTCCACTTT.

The rearrangement links TRBV18 to TRBJ1-1, with D possibly being TRBD1 (5 bases). The CDR3 runs 16 residues. Looked up from germline, CDR1 is KGHSH and CDR2 is LQKENI. Trimming took 5 bases from V and 1 from J, leaving 17 bases between them. CDR3 sequence reads: CASSSLPVTANTEAFF. The CDR3 bases are TGTGCCAGCTCATCACTACCGGTGACAGCGAACACTGAAGCTTTCTTT. The variable domain in full, completed from reference TRBV18 and TRBJ1-1, reads NAGVMQNPRHLVRRRGQEARLRCSPMKGHSHVYWYRQLPEEGLKFMVYLQKENIIDESGMPKERFSAEFPKEGPSILRIQQVVRGDSAAYFCASSSLPVTANTEAFFGQGTRLTVV.

The genes are TRBV28 and TRBJ2-3; a possible D gene is TRBD2 (5 bases). Trimming left V 6 bases short and J 6 bases short, with 16 bases between. This CDR3 has 14 residues. Germline CDR1 MDHEN, CDR2 SYDVKM. CDR3 nucleotide sequence: TGTGCCAGCAGAGAGGCGGGTGACACGGATACGCAGTATTTT. It encodes CASREAGDTDTQYF.

This clone has a handful of counts. This sequence joins TRBV7-9 and TRBJ1-2, with TRBD1 identical over 8 bases. The CDR3 loop spans 13 amino acids. Per the germline V gene, CDR1 is SEHNR and CDR2 is FQNEAQ (reference sequence). The J segment lost 4 bases and the V segment lost 7 bases, leaving 5 bases of the junction unmatched. Written as DNA, the CDR3 is TGTGCCAGCAACCCAGGGGGCCGCTATGGCTACACCTTC. The encoded protein is CASNPGGRYGYTF.

In nucleotides, the CDR3 is TGCAGTGCTACCGGACAGGACGAAGCTTTCTTT. This encodes CSATGQDEAFF. This chain uses TRBV20-1 with TRBJ1-1; 7 bases are a match to TRBD1. The CDR3 is 11 residues long. CDR1 and CDR2 from the germline V gene are DFQATT and SNEGSKA (reference sequence). The trim removed 4 bases at V and 8 bases at J, leaving 4 bases unmatched.

The genes are TRBV5-3 and TRBJ1-2; D is possibly TRBD1 (5 bases). TRBV5-3 is an ORF; its function is uncertain. CDR3 size: 15 residues. The V end was cut by 4 bases, the J end by 4 bases, with 17 bases between. CDR3 in DNA: TGTGCCAGAAGCACGAAACGGCACAGGACCTATGGCTACACCTTC. It codes for CARSTKRHRTYGYTF.

The chain combines TRBV19 with TRBJ1-2, with D possibly matching TRBD1 (6 bases). The CDR3 is made up of 16 amino acids. Germline V CDR1 and CDR2: LNHDA, SQIVND (reference sequence). The germline V and J ends were trimmed by 4 bases and 4 bases, with 19 bases remaining between them. CDR3 region: CASSRIRTEIFYGYTF. The CDR3 DNA reads as TGTGCCAGTAGTAGGATTAGGACAGAGATATTCTATGGCTACACCTTC. Full variable domain (missing parts from reference TRBV19 and TRBJ1-2): DGGITQSPKYLFRKEGQNVTLSCEQNLNHDAMYWYRQDPGQGLRLIYYSQIVNDFQKGDIAEGYSVSREKKESFPLTVTSAQKNPTAFYLCASSRIRTEIFYGYTFGSGTRLTVV.

This clone was recorded at least ten times. CDR3: CASSLSGVGVGTGELFF. For the CDR3, the DNA is TGTGCCAGCAGCTTAAGCGGGGTAGGGGTCGGCACCGGGGAGCTGTTTTTT. The chain couples TRBV7-3 to TRBJ2-2, with D maybe TRBD2 (6 bases). V was clipped by 1 base and J by 4 bases, with 16 bases between them. CDR1 SGHTA and CDR2 FQGTGA come from the germline V gene. The CDR3 consists of 17 residues.

This chain connects TRBV7-2 to TRBJ1-1, with unresolved D. V lost 0 bases, J lost 2 bases, and 7 bases lay in between. The CDR3 covers 14 residues. CDR1 SGHTA and CDR2 FQGNSA come from the germline V gene. The CDR3 sequence is CASSLAEGNTEAFF. DNA of the CDR3: TGTGCCAGCAGCTTAGCGGAGGGCAACACTGAAGCTTTCTTT.

The chain employs TRBV5-1 and TRBJ1-4; perhaps TRBD1 as D (6 bases). The CDR3 runs to 15 residues. V gave up 4 bases and J gave up 7 bases, with 17 bases separating them. Germline V CDR1 and CDR2: SGHRS, YFSETQ. In nucleotides, the CDR3 is TGCGCCAGCAGCAGGCACAGGGCCGCCAGTGAAAAACTGTTTTTT. Encoded protein: CASSRHRAASEKLFF.

The chain links TRBV19 to TRBJ2-1, with TRBD2 matching 8 bases. The CDR3 runs 16 residues. With 5 bases clipped from V and 0 bases from J, the junction kept 6 bases outside the gene matches. CDR1 LNHDA and CDR2 SQIVND come from the germline V gene (reference sequence). The DNA for the CDR3 is TGTGCCAGTAGTGGGATCGGGGGGGGCTCCTACAATGAGCAGTTCTTC. It yields the protein CASSGIGGGSYNEQFF.